One sample yielded the 28 T cell receptor beta chains listed below, sequenced in a study of T cell clones after liver transplantation. Some clones are missing from TCRdb's copy, which holds only in-frame ones; the method was immunoSEQ multiplex PCR. The data hold 6,000 or so clones, with over 70% observed a single time. This sample comprised CD8+ T cells from blood, obtained before liver transplant. The origin of the receptors is a human donor who received a liver transplant.

This chain uses TRBV6-6 with TRBJ1-5; a possible D gene is TRBD1 (5 bases). CDR3 length equals 14 residues. V was clipped by 7 bases and J by 6 bases, with 16 bases between them. Germline CDR1 and CDR2: MNHNY and SVGAGI (reference sequence). The CDR3 coding sequence is TGTGCCAGCACTCCCGGCAGGGAGGGTCAGCCCCAGCATTTT. As protein: CASTPGREGQPQHF.

The chain carries TRBV11-2 and TRBJ2-1, with TRBD2 as a possible D gene (6 bases). The CDR3 covers 17 residues. V shed 0 bases and J shed 7 bases, with 19 bases lying between them. Germline lookup yields CDR1 SGHAT and CDR2 FQNNGV. The CDR3 reads CASSLDHPGVPFNEQFF. The CDR3 DNA follows: TGTGCCAGCAGCTTAGATCATCCGGGAGTACCCTTTAATGAGCAGTTCTTC.

This chain's CDR3 is CASTLLARDEQFF. In nucleotides, the CDR3 is TGTGCCAGCACCCTACTAGCGAGAGATGAGCAGTTCTTC. The rearrangement uses TRBV2 and TRBJ2-1, with TRBD2 identical over 7 bases. The CDR3 consists of 13 residues. Germline lookup yields CDR1 SNHLY and CDR2 FYNNEI. V lost 7 bases, J lost 8 bases, and 8 bases stayed unmatched.

Only a few counts were recorded for this clone. The gene calls are TRBV7-6 and TRBJ2-7; 7 nucleotides agree with TRBD2. Germline V lookup: CDR1 SGHVS, CDR2 FNYEAQ. With 5 bases clipped from V and 3 bases from J, the junction kept 10 bases outside the gene matches. This CDR3 spans 15 amino acids. The CDR3 nucleotides read TGTGCCAGCAGCCCAGCCCCCGGGGGGATCTACGAGCAGTACTTC. It specifies CASSPAPGGIYEQYF.

The chain combines TRBV5-1 with TRBJ2-4; possible D gene TRBD2, 6 bases. The V end lost 3 bases, the J end lost 0 bases, and 13 bases lay between the germline ends. From germline, CDR1 is SGHRS and CDR2 YFSETQ. The length of the CDR3 is 16 residues. CDR3 in amino acids: CASSYTGGLAKNIQYF. The CDR3 DNA reads TGCGCCAGCAGCTATACCGGGGGTCTAGCCAAAAACATTCAGTACTTC.

The chain joins TRBV27 to TRBJ2-1; TRBD2 agrees at 7 bases. Germline V gene sequence: CDR1 MNHEY, CDR2 SMNVEV (reference sequence). With V trimmed by 3 bases and J by 9 bases, 5 bases remained unmatched. CDR3 size: 13 residues. The CDR3 loop is CASSFVLAGEQFF. The DNA for the CDR3 is TGTGCCAGCAGTTTTGTGTTAGCGGGTGAGCAGTTCTTC.

The chain uses TRBV14 and TRBJ2-2, with 7 bases aligning to TRBD1. J was trimmed by 6 bases and V by 1 base; bases with no gene match: 5. This CDR3 contains 15 residues. In germline, CDR1 is SGHDN, CDR2 FVKESK. The CDR3 DNA reads TGTGCCAGCAGCCAAGTAGCAGGGGGTGCCGGGGAGCTGTTTTTT. Amino acids: CASSQVAGGAGELFF.

The rearrangement links TRBV19 to TRBJ1-1; unclear D gene. Trimming removed 7 bases at V and 5 bases at J, with 11 bases between. Germline assignment: CDR1 LNHDA and CDR2 SQIVND (reference sequence). CDR3 size: 12 residues. The DNA of the CDR3 is TGTGCCAGTACCAGACATCCAACTGAAGCTTTCTTT. This translates into CASTRHPTEAFF.

The chain has TRBV18 and TRBJ2-5; D could derive from TRBD1 or TRBD2 (5 bases each). V dropped 2 bases and J dropped 5 bases, with 15 bases sitting between them. The V gene's germline CDR1 is KGHSH and CDR2 LQKENI. The CDR3 is 15 residues long. The CDR3 bases are TGTGCCAGCTCACCAGCCCCAGGGACGTGGGAGACCCAGTACTTC. Translating gives CASSPAPGTWETQYF.

The chain recombines TRBV11-2 with TRBJ2-7; 8 nucleotides match TRBD1. V lost 1 base, J lost 6 bases, and 14 bases stayed unmatched. Germline-derived CDR1 and CDR2 are SGHAT and FQNNGV. CDR3 size: 17 residues. The CDR3 loop reads CASSLAVVGTGFSEQYF. DNA for the CDR3: TGTGCCAGCAGCTTAGCGGTCGTGGGGACAGGCTTCTCCGAGCAGTACTTC. The whole variable domain, filled in from reference TRBV11-2 and TRBJ2-7, reads EAGVAQSPRYKIIEKRQSVAFWCNPISGHATLYWYQQILGQGPKLLIQFQNNGVVDDSQLPKDRFSAERLKGVDSTLKIQPAKLEDSAVYLCASSLAVVGTGFSEQYFGPGTRLTVT.

The chain is built from TRBV27 and TRBJ2-3; TRBD1 agrees at 7 bases. CDR1 and CDR2 (germline): MNHEY, SMNVEV (reference sequence). The CDR3 has 11 amino acids. V dropped 7 bases and J dropped 7; count of bases not matched to a gene: 2. CDR3 coding DNA: TGTGCCAGCAAAGGGGGCAATACGCAGTATTTT. Its protein is CASKGGNTQYF.

This chain joins TRBV6-6 and TRBJ2-5; 11 nucleotides align to TRBD1. Trimming cost V 8 bases and J 5 bases; bases outside gene matches: 4. CDR3 length: 13 amino acids. The germline V gene has CDR1 MNHNY and CDR2 SVGAGI (reference sequence). CDR3 in DNA: TGTGCCAGCGGACGGACAGGGGGCGAGACCCAGTACTTC. Its translation is CASGRTGGETQYF.

The chain is built from TRBV11-2 and TRBJ1-2; tentative D call: TRBD1 (5 bases). Deletions cut 5 bases from V and 4 bases from J, with 20 bases between. The CDR3 is made up of 16 amino acids. Looked up from germline, CDR1 is SGHAT and CDR2 is FQNNGV. The CDR3 nucleotides are TGTGCCAGCAGCGGTTATAAAGGGACGCCGATCTATGGCTACACCTTC. It translates to CASSGYKGTPIYGYTF.

J is TRBJ1-2 and V is TRBV5-4; no firm D call. Germline V gene sequence: CDR1 SGHNT, CDR2 YYREEE (reference sequence). This CDR3 region has 14 residues. V was pared by 3 bases and J by 3 bases, with 12 bases between. The CDR3 DNA is TGTGCCAGCAGCTCGGACGAGTATTACTATGGCTACACCTTC. This gives the protein CASSSDEYYYGYTF.

The rearrangement links TRBV6-6 to TRBJ2-7; a possible D gene is TRBD1 (6 bases). The CDR3 length is 13 residues. Trimming cost V 5 bases and J 0 bases, with 8 bases left between them. CDR1 is MNHNY, CDR2 SVGAGI, per germline (reference sequence). The CDR3 coding sequence is TGTGCCAGCAGTCAGGGGTTCTCCTACGAGCAGTACTTC. Translated, it gives CASSQGFSYEQYF.

This clone was counted only a few times. The DNA of the CDR3 is TGTGCCAGCAGAACCTCTAGCGGGAGGGTTGGGAGACACAATGAGCAGTTCTTC. It codes for CASRTSSGRVGRHNEQFF. This sequence joins TRBV27 and TRBJ2-1; TRBD2 agrees at 12 bases. Germline V lookup: CDR1 MNHEY, CDR2 SMNVEV (reference sequence). V lost 6 bases, J lost 5 bases, and 14 bases stayed unmatched. This CDR3 spans 18 amino acids.

V usage is TRBV14 and J usage is TRBJ2-7, with 7 bases lining up with TRBD1. The germline CDR1 and CDR2 sequences are SGHDN and FVKESK. This CDR3 is built from 12 residues. V was clipped by 6 bases and J by 5 bases; unmatched bases: 4. This CDR3 reads CASSTDRDEQYF. In nucleotides, the CDR3 is TGTGCCAGCAGTACCGACAGGGACGAGCAGTACTTC.

This chain joins TRBV11-3 and TRBJ2-6; no firm D call. This CDR3 is 17 amino acids long. V lost 1 base and J lost 1, with 11 bases in between. Germline-derived CDR1 and CDR2 are SGHNT and YENEEA. CDR3 amino acids: CASSLGPTESGANVLTF. CDR3 DNA sequence: TGTGCCAGCAGCTTAGGCCCGACTGAATCTGGGGCCAACGTCCTGACTTTC.

The J gene is TRBJ1-2, the V gene TRBV7-6; D unclear. Trimming took off 1 base at V and 1 base at J, with 10 bases between the two ends. The CDR3 consists of 15 residues. Germline CDR1 and CDR2: SGHVS and FNYEAQ. The CDR3 DNA follows: TGTGCCAGCAGCTTAGTAGGAGTAGGTAACTATGGCTACACCTTC. Its translation is CASSLVGVGNYGYTF.

The chain uses TRBV7-9 and TRBJ2-7; D is undetermined. Per the germline V gene, CDR1 is SEHNR and CDR2 is FQNEAQ (reference sequence). Trimming removed 5 bases from V and 5 bases from J, with 13 bases in between. The CDR3 runs to 13 residues. The CDR3: CASSPPAGHEQYF. CDR3 nucleotides: TGTGCCAGCAGCCCACCGGCAGGACACGAGCAGTACTTC.

A single count supports this clone. The CDR3 is CASSLVSGVSNEQFF. In nucleotides, the CDR3 is TGTGCCAGCAGCTTAGTTAGCGGGGTCTCCAATGAGCAGTTCTTC. V gene TRBV11-3 combines with J gene TRBJ2-1; 8 bases line up with TRBD2. J lost 6 bases, V lost 1 base, and 5 bases had no gene match. The CDR3 contains 15 residues. Germline lookup yields CDR1 SGHNT and CDR2 YENEEA.

V and J are TRBV4-3 and TRBJ2-7; the D gene is possibly TRBD1 (7 bases). Deletions cut 0 bases from V and 1 base from J, with 10 bases between. Germline V gene lookup returns CDR1 LGHNA and CDR2 YSLEER. The CDR3 has 15 amino acids. Here the CDR3 DNA reads TGCGCCAGCAGCCAAGAGGGGGGACAGTCCTACGAGCAGTACTTC. It translates to CASSQEGGQSYEQYF.

This clone was counted once. This chain uses TRBV29-1 with TRBJ2-6, with TRBD2 matching 10 bases. Germline loops: CDR1 SQVTM, CDR2 ANQGSEA. The CDR3 consists of 16 residues. The V gene end was trimmed by 6 bases and the J gene end by 0 bases; junction bases not matched to a gene: 5. CDR3 residues: CSVRTSGGSGANVLTF. CDR3 nucleotides: TGCAGCGTAAGGACTAGCGGAGGCTCTGGGGCCAACGTCCTGACTTTC.

The V and J genes are TRBV4-3 and TRBJ2-7; either TRBD1 or TRBD2 may supply D (5 bases each). This CDR3 spans 15 amino acids. The ends were cut back, 8 bases at V and 1 base at J, with 18 bases in the middle. Germline-derived CDR1 and CDR2 are LGHNA and YSLEER. The CDR3 loop reads CASGRGVRFSYEQYF. CDR3 sequence (DNA): TGCGCCAGCGGCCGAGGGGTCAGGTTTTCCTACGAGCAGTACTTC.

This clone was detected only a few times. The rearrangement links TRBV10-3 to TRBJ2-7; D is perhaps TRBD1 or TRBD2 (5 bases each). Looked up from germline, CDR1 is ENHRY and CDR2 is SYGVKD. Trimming took off 6 bases at V and 4 bases at J, with 10 bases between the two ends. This CDR3 has 12 amino acids. CDR3 sequence: CAISLGGYEQYF. The CDR3 nucleotides are TGTGCCATCAGCCTTGGGGGATACGAGCAGTACTTC.

The chain links TRBV5-6 to TRBJ2-7, with TRBD1 identical over 9 bases. Germline-derived CDR1 and CDR2 are SGHDT and YYEEEE. This CDR3 spans 14 amino acids. V lost 2 bases, J lost 4 bases, and 4 bases stayed unmatched. This CDR3 is CASSLIGQGYEQYF. CDR3 in DNA: TGTGCCAGCAGCTTAATAGGACAGGGGTACGAGCAGTACTTC. Filled out from reference TRBV5-6 and TRBJ2-7, the complete variable domain reads DAGVTQSPTHLIKTRGQQVTLRCSPKSGHDTVSWYQQALGQGPQFIFQYYEEEERQRGNFPDRFSGHQFPNYSSELNVNALLLGDSALYLCASSLIGQGYEQYFGPGTRLTVT.

The chain uses TRBV27 and TRBJ1-6; 8 nucleotides line up with TRBD1. CDR1 MNHEY and CDR2 SMNVEV come from the germline V gene (reference sequence). Trimming at V came to 4 bases and at J to 8 bases, leaving 10 bases not matched to a gene. The CDR3 runs 16 residues. In DNA, the CDR3 is TGTGCCAGCAGTTACCTCGTGGACAGGGCTGATTCACCCCTCCACTTT. It yields the protein CASSYLVDRADSPLHF.

The chain uses TRBV9 and TRBJ2-7, with D unresolved. This CDR3 contains 13 residues. Trimming shortened V by 4 bases and J by 5 bases, and 13 bases separated the two germline ends. Germline V gene data show CDR1 as SGDLS and CDR2 as YYNGEE. The CDR3 here is CASSPGSVDEQYF. CDR3 coding DNA: TGTGCCAGCAGCCCCGGGTCTGTCGACGAGCAGTACTTC.